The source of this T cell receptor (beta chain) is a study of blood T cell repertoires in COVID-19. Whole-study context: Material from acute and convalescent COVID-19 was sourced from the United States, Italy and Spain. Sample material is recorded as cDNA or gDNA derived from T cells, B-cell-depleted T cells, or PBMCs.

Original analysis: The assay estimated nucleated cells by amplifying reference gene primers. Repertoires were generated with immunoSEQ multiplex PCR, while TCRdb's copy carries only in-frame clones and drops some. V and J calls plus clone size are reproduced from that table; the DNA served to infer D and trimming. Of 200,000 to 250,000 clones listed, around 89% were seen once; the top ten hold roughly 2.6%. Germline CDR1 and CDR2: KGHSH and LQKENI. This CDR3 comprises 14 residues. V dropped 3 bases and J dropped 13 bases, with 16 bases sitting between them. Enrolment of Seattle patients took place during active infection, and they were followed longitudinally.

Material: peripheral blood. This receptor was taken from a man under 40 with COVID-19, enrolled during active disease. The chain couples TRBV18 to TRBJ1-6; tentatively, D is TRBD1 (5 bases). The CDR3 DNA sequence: TGTGCCAGCTCACCGCGGGACCGCGGATTCCCCCTCCACTTT. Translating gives CASSPRDRGFPLHF. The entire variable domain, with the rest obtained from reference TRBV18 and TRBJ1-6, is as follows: NAGVMQNPRHLVRRRGQEARLRCSPMKGHSHVYWYRQLPEEGLKFMVYLQKENIIDESGMPKERFSAEFPKEGPSILRIQQVVRGDSAAYFCASSPRDRGFPLHFGNGTRLTVT.